This T cell receptor (beta chain) was observed in a study of blood T cell repertoires in COVID-19 (TCRdb year 2020). As for the study more broadly: Samples from collaborators originated in the United States, Italy and Spain and spanned both the acute and convalescent phases of COVID-19. The material from the prospective study consisted of cDNA or gDNA derived from T cells, B-cell-depleted T cells, or PBMCs. The dataset comprised deeply sampled blood TCRbeta repertoires from subjects exposed to, actively infected with, or recovered from COVID-19. The repertoires were made available in a free public database intended to serve as a resource for research on the immune response to SARS-CoV-2. The samples were drawn from the first 160 participants of the ongoing ImmuneRACE study and from about 1,200 subjects provided by 6 global collaborators. The sample metadata nearly always contained a de-identified subject ID, COVID-19 status, age in years and sex. Where available, HLA class I and class II types were obtained from metadata supplied by the sample provider rather than from assay-based typing.

General study outcomes and caveats: The amount of clinical and demographic metadata varied by source and participant and was provided uncurated.

The immunoSEQ Assay, a bias-controlled multiplex PCR, was used to amplify TCRbeta CDR3 regions from genomic DNA. Per the source publication's procedure: Nucleated cell counts per sample were estimated from amplification of reference gene primers within the assay. To quantify the absolute abundance of each unique TCRbeta CDR3 rearrangement, sequence reads were collapsed and filtered. For each sample, productive Simpson clonality was calculated by taking the square root of Simpson's diversity index across productive rearrangements. The table comes from immuneACCESS by way of TCRdb, which keeps in-frame sequences with V and J called. Part of the clones is missing from these tables; in studies checked, under half for an unresolved V gene and the rest for unknown reasons. From that table come the V and J calls and clone size; the DNA was used to work out D and trimming. The sample table records 120,000 to 150,000 clones; 65% to 85% of these occur just once. The ten largest clones add up to roughly 13% of the sample.

The CDR3 runs 14 amino acids, cysteine and phenylalanine included. Just CDR3 DNA is preserved here, 42 bases in frame from base 1. CDR1 and CDR2, looked up from the germline V gene, are MNHEY and SVGEGT. Unmatched junction bases come to 4, with V trimmed by 2 bases and J by 5 bases. Comment on this clone: There is no known antigen for this receptor. Base qualities are not provided; no much larger clone lies one nucleotide away.

Each collaborating institution followed its own protocols to collect whole blood in K2EDTA tubes. For TCRbeta analysis, collaborators shipped samples as frozen whole blood, isolated PBMCs, or DNA extracted from either of those sample types. The rearrangement combines TRBV6-2 or TRBV6-3 with TRBJ2-3, and 7 bases in between align with TRBD1. The clonotype originates from a man between 60 and 75 years old with active or convalescent COVID-19. The sample consisted of peripheral blood. The CDR3 region reads CASSYRGRGDTQYF. The sequenced DNA is TGTGCCAGCAGTTACAGGGGGCGAGGAGATACGCAGTATTTT.